This passage covers 21 T cell receptor beta chains from one sample sequenced in a study of T-cell memory formation after mild COVID-19. TCRdb itself ran the 5' RACE reads through MiXCR, one entry per CDR3 protein. The data contain 290,000 or so distinct CDR3 sequences, roughly a fifth of them singletons. The sequenced sample was PBMCs or a T cell subset sorted from them (not recorded which). These receptors were taken from a man aged 18 to 29 who had mild COVID-19 (a few samples of this study predate the infection). Cell type and time point are not known.

This clonotype was detected ten times or more. The V and J genes are TRBV6-5 and TRBJ2-5, with TRBD2 identical over 8 bases. Germline values: CDR1 MNHEY, CDR2 SVGAGI. The length of the CDR3 is 14 residues. J lost 6 bases, V lost 5 bases, and 8 bases had no gene match. The CDR3 protein is CASSQIAGKKTQYF. The CDR3 nucleotides are TGTGCCAGCAGTCAGATAGCGGGAAAAAAGACCCAGTACTTC.

The chain recombines TRBV12-3 or TRBV12-4 with TRBJ1-1; 8 nucleotides line up with TRBD1. V trimming: 5 bases; J trimming: 7 bases; junction bases outside the gene matches: 6. The CDR3 runs 13 residues. The DNA for the CDR3 is TGTGCCAGCAGTACCAGGGGGCGCGGTGAAGCTTTCTTT. It encodes CASSTRGRGEAFF.

Here the CDR3 reads CASAPSSYEQYF. CDR3 coding DNA: TGTGCCAGCGCCCCGTCCTCCTACGAGCAGTACTTC. The chain recombines TRBV6-2 or TRBV6-3 with TRBJ2-7; D ambiguous. CDR1 and CDR2 (germline): MNHEY, SVGEGT. V was shortened by 8 bases and J by 0 bases, with 8 bases between the two germline ends. This CDR3 spans 12 amino acids.

This clonotype was observed a few times. The chain links TRBV18 to TRBJ2-7; D gene ambiguous. Per the germline V gene, CDR1 is KGHSH and CDR2 is LQKENI. The CDR3 has 14 residues. V was pared by 1 base and J by 0 bases, with 7 bases between. CDR3 in amino acids: CASSPRTASYEQYV. The CDR3 coding sequence is TGTGCCAGCTCACCACGAACAGCCTCCTACGAGCAGTACGTC.

This clonotype showed up just a few times. The chain links TRBV7-2 to TRBJ2-7; perhaps TRBD1 as D (6 bases). The CDR3 runs 12 residues. Germline assignment: CDR1 SGHTA and CDR2 FQGNSA. V lost 6 bases, J lost 3 bases, and 9 bases lay in between. As DNA, the CDR3 is TGTGCCAGCAGGGAGGACAGCTACGAGCAGTACTTC. This sequence encodes CASREDSYEQYF.

This clonotype was detected only once. V is TRBV6-5 and J is TRBJ2-5, with D possibly matching TRBD1 (6 bases). Germline assignment: CDR1 MNHEY and CDR2 SVGAGI. The CDR3 runs to 14 residues. V was pared by 4 bases and J by 5 bases, with 14 bases between. The CDR3 sequence: CASSCFWGRETQYF. In nucleotides, the CDR3 is TGTGCCAGCAGTTGCTTCTGGGGGCGGGAGACCCAGTACTTC.

This clonotype came up once. This chain joins TRBV5-1 and TRBJ1-1, with a possible D match to TRBD1 (5 bases). The CDR3 sequence is 15 residues long. V shed 6 bases and J shed 8 bases, with 23 bases lying between them. CDR1 SGHRS and CDR2 YFSETQ come from the germline V gene. The CDR3 DNA reads as TGCGCCAGCATCCAACGGGGGTCGGGGCGCGAAGAAGCTTTCTTT. Its protein is CASIQRGSGREEAFF.

CDR3 sequence: CASSYISGGYNEQFF. DNA for the CDR3: TGTGCCAGCAGTTACATTAGCGGGGGGTACAATGAGCAGTTCTTC. The V and J genes are TRBV6-5 and TRBJ2-1, with 10 nucleotides matching TRBD2. The CDR3 consists of 15 residues. With 2 bases clipped from V and 4 bases from J, the junction kept 2 bases outside the gene matches. Per the germline V gene, CDR1 is MNHEY and CDR2 is SVGAGI.

The chain has TRBV10-3 and TRBJ2-7; D might be TRBD2 (6 bases). CDR1 is ENHRY and CDR2 is SYGVKD in the germline V gene. The CDR3 is 12 amino acids. V was clipped by 8 bases and J by 6 bases, with 14 bases between them. DNA of the CDR3: TGTGCCATCTCTCCACCAGCGGGCGAGCAGTACTTC. It yields the protein CAISPPAGEQYF.

This clonotype has more than one count but fewer than ten. The chain is built from TRBV5-1 and TRBJ2-7; 8 positions agree with TRBD2. Germline V gene sequence: CDR1 SGHRS, CDR2 YFSETQ. V lost 0 bases to trimming and J lost 1 base; unmatched junction nucleotides: 6. This CDR3 spans 16 amino acids. The CDR3 bases are TGCGCCAGCAGCTTGGTACCGAGCGGGAGATCCTACGAGCAGTACTTC. It is translated as CASSLVPSGRSYEQYF.

In the case of this clonotype: A read error may be the cause here, since a much bigger clone is one base away. This sequence joins TRBV7-8 and TRBJ2-3, with D possibly being TRBD1 or TRBD2 (5 bases each). The CDR3 has 19 residues. Germline V lookup: CDR1 SGHVS, CDR2 FQNEAQ. V was cut by 3 bases and J by 0 bases, with 22 bases left in between. The CDR3 here is CASSFHGTPRTVSTDTQYF. The DNA for the CDR3 is TGTGCCAGCAGCTTCCACGGGACGCCGAGGACTGTTAGCACAGATACGCAGTATTTT.

This chain connects TRBV5-1 to TRBJ2-1; 13 bases are a match to TRBD2. V lost 0 bases and J lost 6; bases outside the gene matches: 3. The CDR3 is made up of 16 amino acids. Germline CDR1 reads SGHRS; CDR2 reads YFSETQ. The CDR3 DNA follows: TGCGCCAGCAGCTTGGCAGGGACTAGCGGGGTCAATGAGCAGTTCTTC. Amino acids: CASSLAGTSGVNEQFF.

This clonotype was seen a few times. This chain uses TRBV5-1 with TRBJ2-5; TRBD1 might be the D (5 bases). The CDR3 extends over 15 amino acids. The V end lost 0 bases, the J end lost 1 base, and 10 bases lay between the germline ends. Germline lookup yields CDR1 SGHRS and CDR2 YFSETQ. CDR3 bases: TGCGCCAGCAGCTTGGATCAGACAGTCCAAGAGACCCAGTACTTC. Translated: CASSLDQTVQETQYF.

The chain uses TRBV4-1 and TRBJ1-4, with D tentatively TRBD1 (6 bases). The CDR3 sequence is 12 residues long. Per germline, CDR1 MGHRA and CDR2 YSYEKL. V lost 3 bases, J lost 13 bases, and 12 bases lay in between. The CDR3 region is CASSQGGSLLFF. CDR3 nucleotide sequence: TGCGCCAGCAGCCAGGGGGGCAGCTTACTGTTTTTT.

This clonotype was recorded a few times. CDR3 region: CASRATGTQGSPLHF. The DNA for the CDR3 is TGTGCCAGCAGAGCCACCGGGACTCAGGGGTCACCCCTCCACTTT. The chain joins TRBV7-9 to TRBJ1-6, with D possibly TRBD1 on 6 matching bases. Germline CDR1 and CDR2: SEHNR and FQNEAQ (reference sequence). V was cut by 6 bases and J by 10 bases, with 19 bases left in between. This CDR3 spans 15 amino acids.

This clonotype has at least ten counts. The chain has TRBV5-1 and TRBJ2-1; D uncertain. Germline CDR1 is SGHRS and CDR2 is YFSETQ. The CDR3 is 17 amino acids. Trimming removed 2 bases from V and 1 base from J, with 16 bases in between. CDR3 bases: TGCGCCAGCAGCTTCGCCCCTCCTGCAGAATCCTACAATGAGCAGTTCTTC. It specifies CASSFAPPAESYNEQFF.

The rearrangement uses TRBV28 and TRBJ2-7, with 9 bases lining up with TRBD1. Germline V gives CDR1 MDHEN, CDR2 SYDVKM. The CDR3 is 12 residues long. Trimming cost V 10 bases and J 5 bases; bases outside gene matches: 6. CDR3: CAIRDRAHEQYF. CDR3 sequence (DNA): TGTGCCATCCGGGACAGGGCCCACGAGCAGTACTTC.

This clonotype was observed a few times. The chain recombines TRBV29-1 with TRBJ2-3; D perhaps matches TRBD2 (6 bases). The CDR3 covers 12 residues. CDR1 is SQVTM, CDR2 ANQGSEA, per germline. The CDR3 here is CSAGRSTDTQYF. The CDR3 nucleotides are TGCTCAGCTGGGAGGTCCACAGATACGCAGTATTTT.

This clonotype was seen only a few times. This chain links TRBV2 with TRBJ2-1, with D maybe TRBD1 (6 bases). This CDR3 region has 11 residues. V was clipped by 6 bases and J by 10 bases, with 10 bases between them. Germline-derived CDR1 and CDR2 are SNHLY and FYNNEI. The CDR3, as DNA: TGTGCCAGCAGGGGGGCTGGGGAGCAGTTCTTC. Protein product: CASRGAGEQFF. Based on the CDR3 plus reference TRBV2 and TRBJ2-1, the full variable domain is EPEVTQTPSHQVTQMGQEVILRCVPISNHLYFYWYRQILGQKVEFLVSFYNNEISEKSEIFDDQFSVERPDGSNFTLKIRSTKLEDSAMYFCASRGAGEQFFGPGTRLTVL.

The J gene is TRBJ2-3, the V gene TRBV11-2; D remains ambiguous. The CDR3 has 15 amino acids. Germline CDR1 reads SGHAT; CDR2 reads FQNNGV. The V gene lost 1 base and the J gene lost 0 bases, with 8 bases spanning the gap. The CDR3 sequence is CASSLGQDSTDTQYF. In nucleotides, the CDR3 is TGTGCCAGCAGCTTAGGGCAGGATAGCACAGATACGCAGTATTTT.

There are a few counts of this clonotype. V gene TRBV4-1 combines with J gene TRBJ1-4, with unresolved D. Between the trimmed V and J ends, which lost 4 bases and 17 bases, there was a span of 23 bases. This CDR3 is built from 14 residues. Germline assignment: CDR1 MGHRA and CDR2 YSYEKL. The CDR3 DNA reads TGCGCCAGCAGCCCACGCCCAGCAGCCCCCCCCATTTTTTTT. It specifies CASSPRPAAPPIFF.